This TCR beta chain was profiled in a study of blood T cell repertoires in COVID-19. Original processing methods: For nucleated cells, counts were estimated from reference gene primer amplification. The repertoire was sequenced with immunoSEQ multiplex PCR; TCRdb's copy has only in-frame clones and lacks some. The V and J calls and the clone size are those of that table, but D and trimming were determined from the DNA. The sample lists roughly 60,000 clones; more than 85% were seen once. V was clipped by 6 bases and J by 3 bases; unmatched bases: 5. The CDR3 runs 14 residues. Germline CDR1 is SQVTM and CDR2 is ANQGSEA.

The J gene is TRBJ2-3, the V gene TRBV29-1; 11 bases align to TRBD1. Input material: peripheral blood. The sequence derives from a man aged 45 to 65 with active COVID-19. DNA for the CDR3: TGCAGCGTGCAGCGGGACAGGGGGACAGATACGCAGTATTTT. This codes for CSVQRDRGTDTQYF.